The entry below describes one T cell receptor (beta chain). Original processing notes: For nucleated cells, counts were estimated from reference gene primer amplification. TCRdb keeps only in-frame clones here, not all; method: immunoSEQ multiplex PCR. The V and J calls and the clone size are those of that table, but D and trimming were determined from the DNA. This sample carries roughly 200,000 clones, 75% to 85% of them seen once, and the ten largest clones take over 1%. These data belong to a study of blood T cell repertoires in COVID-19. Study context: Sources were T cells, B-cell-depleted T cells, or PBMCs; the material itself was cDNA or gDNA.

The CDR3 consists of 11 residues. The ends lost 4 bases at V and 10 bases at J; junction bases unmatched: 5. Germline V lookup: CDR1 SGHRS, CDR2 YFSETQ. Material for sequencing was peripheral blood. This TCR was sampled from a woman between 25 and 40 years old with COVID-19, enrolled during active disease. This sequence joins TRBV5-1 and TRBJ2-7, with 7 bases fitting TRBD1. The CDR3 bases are TGCGCCAGCAGCCAAGACAGGGTCCAGTACTTC. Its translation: CASSQDRVQYF.